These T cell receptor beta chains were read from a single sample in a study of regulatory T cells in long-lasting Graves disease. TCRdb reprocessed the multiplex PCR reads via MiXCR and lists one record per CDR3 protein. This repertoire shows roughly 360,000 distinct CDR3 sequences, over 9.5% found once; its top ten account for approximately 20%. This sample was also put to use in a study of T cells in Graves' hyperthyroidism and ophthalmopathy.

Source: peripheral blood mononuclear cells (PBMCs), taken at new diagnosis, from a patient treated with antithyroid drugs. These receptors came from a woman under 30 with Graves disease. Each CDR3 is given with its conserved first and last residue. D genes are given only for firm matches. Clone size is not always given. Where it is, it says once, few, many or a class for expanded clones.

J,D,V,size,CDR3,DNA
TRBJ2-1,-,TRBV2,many,CASSEVDYNEQFF,TGTGCCAGCAGTGAAGTAGACTACAATGAGCAGTTCTTC
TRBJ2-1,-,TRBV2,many,CASSDNEQFF,TGTGCCAGCAGTGACAATGAGCAGTTCTTC
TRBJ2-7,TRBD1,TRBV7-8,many,CASSSQGAPLYEQYF,TGTGCCAGCAGCTCACAGGGGGCCCCTCTTTACGAGCAGTACTTC
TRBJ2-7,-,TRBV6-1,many,CASTETASDEQYF,TGTGCCAGCACGGAGACGGCCTCGGACGAGCAGTACTTC
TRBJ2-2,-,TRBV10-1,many,CASRDTGHKKNTGELFF,TGCGCCAGCAGAGATACGGGCCACAAGAAGAACACCGGGGAGCTGTTTTTT
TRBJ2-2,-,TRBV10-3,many,CAISESPNTGELFF,TGTGCCATCAGTGAGAGCCCGAACACCGGGGAGCTGTTTTTT
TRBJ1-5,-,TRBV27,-,CASSLSRAQPQHF,TGTGCCAGCAGTTTATCCAGGGCCCAGCCCCAGCATTTT
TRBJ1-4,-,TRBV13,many,CASSQQRYNEKLFF,TGTGCCAGCAGCCAACAGCGCTATAATGAAAAACTGTTTTTT
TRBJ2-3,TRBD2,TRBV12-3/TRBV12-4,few,CASSPPVLAGGTDTQYF,TGTGCCAGCAGTCCCCCCGTCCTAGCGGGAGGAACAGATACGCAGTATTTT
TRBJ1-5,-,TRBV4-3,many,CASSQLGGGQPQHF,TGCGCCAGCAGCCAACTGGGAGGAGGACAGCCCCAGCATTTT
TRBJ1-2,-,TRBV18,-,CASSPSDSPYGYTF,TGTGCCAGCTCACCTTCGGACAGCCCCTATGGCTACACCTTC
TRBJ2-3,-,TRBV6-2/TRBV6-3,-,CASSFKLPGTQYF,TGTGCCAGCAGTTTCAAGCTGCCGGGGACGCAGTATTTT
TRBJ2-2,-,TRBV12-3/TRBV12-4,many,CASSFSGLFF,TGTGCCAGCAGTTTCTCGGGGCTGTTTTTT
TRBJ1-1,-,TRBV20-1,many,CSAEEGGNTEAFF,TGCAGTGCAGAGGAAGGAGGGAACACTGAAGCTTTCTTT
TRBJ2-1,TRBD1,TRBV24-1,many,CATSDPQGVQDEQFF,TGTGCCACCAGTGATCCCCAGGGGGTTCAGGATGAGCAGTTCTTC
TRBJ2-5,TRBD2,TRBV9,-,CASSGIAGGVETQYF,TGTGCCAGCAGCGGAATAGCGGGAGGAGTAGAGACCCAGTACTTC
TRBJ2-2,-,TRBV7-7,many,CASSLDKSQEKTGELFF,TGTGCTAGCAGCTTAGATAAAAGCCAGGAGAAGACCGGGGAGCTGTTTTTT
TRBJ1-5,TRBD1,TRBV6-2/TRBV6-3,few,CASSYVKRQGALNQPQHF,TGTGCCAGCAGTTACGTGAAGAGGCAGGGGGCGTTAAATCAGCCCCAGCATTTT
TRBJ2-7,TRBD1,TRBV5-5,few,CASSLKRTGALVFQEYF,TGTGCCAGCAGCTTGAAACGGACAGGGGCACTTGTATTTCAGGAGTACTTC
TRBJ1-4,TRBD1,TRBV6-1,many,CASRNRGSTNEKLFF,TGTGCCAGCAGAAACAGGGGGTCGACTAATGAAAAACTGTTTTTT
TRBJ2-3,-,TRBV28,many,CASTLGGTNTDTQYF,TGTGCCAGCACTCTCGGAGGGACAAACACAGATACGCAGTATTTT
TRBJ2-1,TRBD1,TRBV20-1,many,CSAARQGQYNEQFF,TGCAGTGCCGCAAGACAGGGGCAGTACAATGAGCAGTTCTTC
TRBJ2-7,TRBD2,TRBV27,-,CASRRAGGMYEQYF,TGTGCCAGCAGGCGCGCGGGAGGGATGTACGAGCAGTACTTC
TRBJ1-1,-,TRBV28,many,CASSLIYTEAFF,TGTGCCAGCAGTTTGATCTACACTGAAGCTTTCTTT
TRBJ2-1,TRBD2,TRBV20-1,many,CSARERREGNEQFF,TGCAGTGCTAGAGAGAGGCGGGAGGGCAATGAGCAGTTCTTC
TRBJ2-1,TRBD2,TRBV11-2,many,CASSLELAGVGDNEQFF,TGTGCCAGCAGCTTAGAACTAGCGGGAGTGGGGGACAATGAGCAGTTCTTC
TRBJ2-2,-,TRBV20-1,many,CSARDHRHNTGELFF,TGCAGTGCTAGAGACCACAGGCACAACACCGGGGAGCTGTTTTTT
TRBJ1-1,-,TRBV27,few,CASYKGTEAFF,TGTGCCAGCTATAAGGGGACTGAAGCTTTCTTT
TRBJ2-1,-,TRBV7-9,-,CASSPPSRGAYNEQFF,TGTGCCAGCAGCCCCCCCTCGAGGGGGGCCTACAATGAGCAGTTCTTC
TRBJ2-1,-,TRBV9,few,CASSPRDREPVEQFF,TGTGCCAGCAGCCCCCGAGATCGGGAGCCCGTTGAGCAGTTCTTC
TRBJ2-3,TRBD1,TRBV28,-,CASTFFLGMAGGASTDTQYF,TGTGCCAGCACCTTTTTTCTTGGCATGGCAGGGGGCGCGAGCACAGATACGCAGTATTTT
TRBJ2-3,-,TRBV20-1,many,CSAPRGGINTQYF,TGCAGTGCACCCCGTGGGGGTATCAATACGCAGTATTTT
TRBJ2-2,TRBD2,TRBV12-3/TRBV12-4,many,CASSSGTSGRAGNGELFF,TGTGCCAGCAGCTCAGGGACTAGCGGGAGGGCCGGGAACGGGGAGCTGTTTTTT
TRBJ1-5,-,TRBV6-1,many,CASSPDSYSNQPQHF,TGTGCCAGCAGTCCGGACAGTTATAGCAATCAGCCCCAGCATTTT
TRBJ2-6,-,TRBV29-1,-,CSVEDHGTSGANVLTF,TGCAGCGTTGAAGATCATGGGACGTCTGGGGCCAACGTCCTGACTTTC
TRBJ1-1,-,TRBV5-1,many,CASSLGGGTTEAFF,TGCGCCAGCAGCTTGGGGGGGGGTACCACTGAAGCTTTCTTT
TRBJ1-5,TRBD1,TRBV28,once,CASSLRTGVSNQPQHF,TGTGCCAGCAGTTTAAGGACAGGGGTTAGCAATCAGCCCCAGCATTTT
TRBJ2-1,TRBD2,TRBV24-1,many,CATSDPGGPTSGAQFF,TGTGCCACCAGTGACCCAGGGGGCCCGACTAGCGGGGCTCAGTTCTTC
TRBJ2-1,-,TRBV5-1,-,CASGRGIGNEQFF,TGCGCCAGTGGGAGGGGGATTGGGAATGAGCAGTTCTTC
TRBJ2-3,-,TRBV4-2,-,CASSQGLTTDTQYF,TGTGCCAGCAGCCAGGGGCTTACCACAGATACGCAGTATTTT
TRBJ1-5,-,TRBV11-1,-,CASSPESGGRNQPQHF,TGCGCCAGCAGCCCGGAGTCGGGGGGTCGGAATCAGCCCCAGCATTTT
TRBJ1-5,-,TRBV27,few,CASSLKRNQPQHF,TGTGCCAGCAGTTTAAAGCGCAATCAGCCCCAGCATTTT
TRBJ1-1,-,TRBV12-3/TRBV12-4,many,CASSFVLESEAFF,TGTGCCAGCAGTTTCGTTCTGGAATCTGAAGCTTTCTTT
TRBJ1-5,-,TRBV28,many,CAGSSGDQPQHF,TGTGCCGGGTCCTCAGGGGATCAGCCCCAGCATTTT
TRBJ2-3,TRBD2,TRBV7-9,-,CASSLPPGETSGGPAQGDTQYF,TGTGCCAGCAGCTTACCCCCCGGCGAGACTAGCGGGGGGCCCGCTCAGGGGGATACGCAGTATTTT
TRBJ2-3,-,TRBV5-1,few,CASSLVGVRGTDTQYF,TGCGCCAGCAGCTTGGTAGGGGTACGGGGCACAGATACGCAGTATTTT
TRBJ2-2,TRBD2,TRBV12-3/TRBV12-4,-,CASRLAEDTGELFF,TGTGCCAGCCGACTAGCGGAGGACACCGGGGAGCTGTTTTTT
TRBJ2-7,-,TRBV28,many,CASSSGEQYF,TGTGCCAGCAGTTCGGGGGAGCAGTACTTC
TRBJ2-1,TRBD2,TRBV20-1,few,CSAALSGRGSVNEQFF,TGCAGTGCTGCCTTAAGCGGGAGGGGGTCCGTCAATGAGCAGTTCTTC